This T cell receptor (beta chain) was sequenced for a study of patients and donors after allogeneic stem cell transplantation. The CDR3 spans 13 residues. V was clipped by 1 base and J by 5 bases, with 8 bases between them. The germline CDR1 and CDR2 sequences are SGHDN and FVKESK. Using its own MiXCR run on the RT-PCR reads, TCRdb lists one record per CDR3 protein. The table records hundreds of thousands of distinct CDR3 sequences, around 41% of them present only once. Sequences were obtained from blood, either unsorted or a sorted T cell fraction (not recorded which). J is TRBJ1-2 and V is TRBV14; D is uncertain. The sequence derives from a human donor who was either an allogeneic HSCT recipient or a stem cell or donor lymphocyte infusion donor (not recorded which). It is not recorded whose cells these are; they may come from a transplant donor. CDR3 nucleotide sequence: TGTGCCAGCAGCCAAGTTTTGGGGTATGGCTACACCTTC. It codes for CASSQVLGYGYTF. Full variable domain (outside the CDR3, taken from reference TRBV14 and TRBJ1-2): EAGVTQFPSHSVIEKGQTVTLRCDPISGHDNLYWYRRVMGKEIKFLLHFVKESKQDESGMPNNRFLAERTGGTYSTLKVQPAELEDSGVYFCASSQVLGYGYTFGSGTRLTVV.